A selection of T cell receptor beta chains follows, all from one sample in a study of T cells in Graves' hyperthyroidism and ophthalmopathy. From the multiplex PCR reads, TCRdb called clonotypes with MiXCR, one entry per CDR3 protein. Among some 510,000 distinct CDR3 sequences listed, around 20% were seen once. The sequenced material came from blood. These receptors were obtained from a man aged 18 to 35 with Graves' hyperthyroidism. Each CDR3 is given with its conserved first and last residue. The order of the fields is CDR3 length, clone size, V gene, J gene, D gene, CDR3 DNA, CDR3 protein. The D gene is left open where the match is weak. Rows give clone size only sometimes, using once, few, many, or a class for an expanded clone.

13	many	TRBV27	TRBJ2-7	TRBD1	TGTGCCAGCAGTCAGGGGGTAACCTACGAGCAGTACTTC	CASSQGVTYEQYF
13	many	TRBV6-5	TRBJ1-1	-	TGTGCCAGCAGAAACTCGCTAGCGGCTGAAGCTTTCTTT	CASRNSLAAEAFF
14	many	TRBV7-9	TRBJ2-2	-	TGTGCCAGCAGCTTTAATCGGGGCACCGGGGAGCTGTTTTTT	CASSFNRGTGELFF
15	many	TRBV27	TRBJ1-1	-	TGTGCCAGCAGTCCCCAGGAAAACTGGGACACTGAAGCTTTCTTT	CASSPQENWDTEAFF
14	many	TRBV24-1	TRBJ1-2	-	TGTGCCACCAGTGATTCGCGGGGTTCCTATGGCTACACCTTC	CATSDSRGSYGYTF
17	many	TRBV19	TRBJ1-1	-	TGTGCCAGTAGCGTTCTAAGGGGGTTACAGATGAACACTGAAGCTTTCTTT	CASSVLRGLQMNTEAFF
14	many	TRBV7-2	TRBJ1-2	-	TGTGCCAGCAGCTTCGGCAGAGGGGGAGATGGCTACACCTTC	CASSFGRGGDGYTF
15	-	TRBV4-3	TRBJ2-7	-	TGCGCCAGCAGCCAGGGTCAGGGGCGGAACTACGAGCAGTACTTC	CASSQGQGRNYEQYF
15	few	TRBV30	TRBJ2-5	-	TGTGCCTGGAGTGTGGGCCAGTGGGAGTTGGAGACCCAGTACTTC	CAWSVGQWELETQYF
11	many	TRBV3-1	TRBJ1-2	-	TGTGCCAGCAGCCGGGGAGATGGCTACACCTTC	CASSRGDGYTF
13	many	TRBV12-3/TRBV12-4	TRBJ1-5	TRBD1	TGTGCCAGCAGTTCGGACAGGGGTCAGCCCCAGCATTTT	CASSSDRGQPQHF
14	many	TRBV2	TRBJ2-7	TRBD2	TGTGCCAGCAGTGCGTGGCGGGGGGGATACGAGCAGTACTTC	CASSAWRGGYEQYF
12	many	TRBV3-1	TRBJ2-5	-	TGTGCCAGCAGCCAAGTCGACGTAGAGAGGAACTTC	CASSQVDVERNF
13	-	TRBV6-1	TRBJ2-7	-	TGTGCCAGCAGTGAAGCGGACCTGAGGGAGCAGTACTTC	CASSEADLREQYF
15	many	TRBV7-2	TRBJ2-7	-	TGTGCCAGCAGCCCCCTTCCGAGTGTCCCCTACGAGCAGTACTTC	CASSPLPSVPYEQYF